A selection of T cell receptor beta chains follows, all from one sample in a study of shared clonotypes between healthy human individuals. Method: immunoSEQ multiplex PCR; TCRdb's copy keeps in-frame clones and lacks some. The sample consists of fewer than 1 million clones, around 96% of them appearing once. The sequencing input was naive CD8+ T cells sorted from blood. The receptors originated from a man aged 30-40 years in good health. Both conserved end residues are part of each CDR3. A D gene is named only where the DNA matches it firmly. A clone size is listed for some rows: how often the clone was seen (once, few, many), or a class if it is expanded.

>TRBJ1-5|TRBV30|TRBD1|.
CAWSVGQGAQPQHF
TGTGCCTGGAGTGTAGGACAGGGGGCTCAGCCCCAGCATTTT
>TRBJ2-5|TRBV2|TRBD2|.
CASSSGLAGVTGETQYF
TGTGCCAGCAGTAGTGGACTAGCGGGAGTCACAGGGGAGACCCAGTACTTC
>TRBJ2-4|TRBV7-2|.|.
CASSLDVRTKNENIQYF
TGTGCCAGCAGCTTAGATGTCAGGACTAAAAACGAAAACATTCAGTACTTC
>TRBJ2-2|TRBV7-9|TRBD2|.
CAGRGDNTGELFF
TGTGCTGGACGGGGGGATAACACCGGGGAGCTGTTTTTT
>TRBJ2-7|TRBV13|TRBD2|once
CASSLWTRGTYEQYF
TGTGCCAGCAGCTTATGGACTAGAGGTACCTACGAGCAGTACTTC
>TRBJ2-1|TRBV6-5|.|.
CAGPLGANEQFF
TGTGCCGGCCCTCTGGGGGCCAATGAGCAGTTCTTC
>TRBJ2-3|TRBV29-1|TRBD1|.
CSLRTGLTDTQYF
TGCAGCCTTAGGACAGGTTTAACAGATACGCAGTATTTT
>TRBJ2-1|TRBV4-3|TRBD2|.
CASSQEPSGGSSYNEQFF
TGCGCCAGCAGCCAAGAGCCTAGCGGGGGAAGCTCCTACAATGAGCAGTTCTTC
>TRBJ2-2|TRBV6-5|.|.
CASSYNRGEVGELFF
TGTGCCAGCAGTTATAATCGGGGCGAGGTTGGGGAGCTGTTTTTT
>TRBJ2-1|TRBV7-2|.|.
CASSPKPGSEPYNEQFF
TGTGCCAGCAGCCCAAAGCCAGGCAGCGAGCCCTACAATGAGCAGTTCTTC
>TRBJ2-7|TRBV4-1|.|.
CASSQDGAADHNPYEQYF
TGCGCCAGCAGCCAAGATGGGGCGGCGGATCATAACCCCTACGAGCAGTACTTC
>TRBJ2-7|TRBV7-9|.|.
CASSFDETQYF
TGTGCCAGCAGCTTTGATGAGACGCAGTACTTC
>TRBJ2-7|TRBV10-1|.|.
CASSESSPDRFEPYEQYF
TGCGCCAGCAGTGAGTCGTCCCCAGACAGGTTCGAGCCTTACGAGCAGTACTTC
>TRBJ2-7|TRBV11-2|TRBD2|.
CASSLGTSGNYEQYF
TGTGCCAGCAGCTTAGGGACTAGCGGAAACTACGAGCAGTACTTC
>TRBJ1-2|TRBV4-1|TRBD1|.
CASSLTGLVYGYTF
TGCGCCAGCAGCCTGACAGGGCTCGTCTATGGCTACACCTTC
>TRBJ2-7|TRBV28|.|.
CASSRRKKGEQYF
TGTGCCAGCAGCCGGCGCAAAAAGGGGGAGCAGTACTTC
>TRBJ2-7|TRBV28|.|.
CASSFRGSYEQYF
TGTGCCAGCAGTTTTCGGGGTTCCTACGAGCAGTACTTC
>TRBJ2-7|TRBV14|.|.
CASSLVSYEQYF
TGTGCCAGCAGCCTGGTCTCCTACGAGCAGTACTTC
>TRBJ2-7|TRBV27|TRBD1|.
CASSLKDRGYEQYF
TGTGCCAGCAGTTTAAAGGACAGGGGATACGAGCAGTACTTC
>TRBJ2-1|TRBV28|TRBD2|.
CASSSATSGYNEQFF
TGTGCCAGCAGTTCGGCGACTAGCGGATACAATGAGCAGTTCTTC
>TRBJ1-1|TRBV28|.|few
CASSLGNTEAFF
TGTGCCAGCAGTTTAGGAAACACTGAAGCTTTCTTT
>TRBJ1-4|TRBV5-8|.|.
CASSDTGYGNEKLFF
TGTGCCAGCAGCGACACAGGGTACGGTAATGAAAAACTGTTTTTT
>TRBJ2-7|TRBV27|TRBD1|.
CASSAGGAGYEQYF
TGTGCCAGCAGTGCAGGGGGCGCGGGGTACGAGCAGTACTTC
>TRBJ2-7|TRBV7-9|TRBD2|.
CASSSTSGRYEQYF
TGTGCCAGCAGCTCGACTAGCGGGAGGTACGAGCAGTACTTC
>TRBJ2-2|TRBV4-2|.|once
CASSHAGLTRELFF
TGTGCCAGCAGCCACGCTGGACTGACAAGGGAGCTGTTTTTT
>TRBJ2-6|TRBV7-9|.|.
CASSLGGSGANVLTF
TGTGCCAGCAGCTTAGGAGGGTCCGGGGCCAACGTCCTGACTTTC
>TRBJ2-6|TRBV2|.|.
CASSQVRTFSGANVLTF
TGTGCCAGCAGTCAAGTCCGGACCTTCTCTGGGGCCAACGTCCTGACTTTC
>TRBJ2-1|TRBV5-4|.|once
CASSFLTTGSYNEQFF
TGTGCCAGCAGCTTCTTAACCACAGGCTCCTACAATGAGCAGTTCTTC
>TRBJ2-4|TRBV2|TRBD1|.
CASEDRVNIQYF
TGTGCCAGTGAAGACAGGGTAAACATTCAGTACTTC
>TRBJ1-1|TRBV7-9|.|few
CASSPQTRVYTEAFF
TGTGCCAGCAGCCCCCAAACCAGGGTTTACACTGAAGCTTTCTTT